Listed here are 27 T cell receptor beta chains from one sample, sequenced in a study of T cell responses to AZD1222 COVID-19 vaccine. Using immunoSEQ multiplex PCR, the repertoire was profiled, and TCRdb retains in-frame clones only, with some absent. Of about 180,000 clones listed, about 91% are singletons. Here the sequenced sample was peripheral blood, taken on day 0 of AZD1222 vaccination. These receptors all stem from an adult in good health.

J is TRBJ1-5 and V is TRBV30; D uncertain. CDR1 GTSNPN and CDR2 SVGIG come from the germline V gene (reference sequence). V lost 3 bases and J lost 1, with 13 bases in between. This CDR3 has 15 amino acids. CDR3 region: CAWRDRTGSNQPQHF. The CDR3 bases are TGTGCCTGGAGGGACCGAACGGGCAGCAATCAGCCCCAGCATTTT.

V is TRBV11-2 and J is TRBJ2-2, with D unclear. The CDR3 has 13 amino acids. Trimming removed 5 bases from V and 5 bases from J, with 9 bases in between. In germline, CDR1 is SGHAT, CDR2 FQNNGV. DNA of the CDR3: TGTGCCAGCAGCCCCGGTGGGACCGGGGAGCTGTTTTTT. Its translation is CASSPGGTGELFF.

The rearrangement uses TRBV5-1 and TRBJ1-1, with a possible D match to TRBD1 (5 bases). V lost 3 bases, J lost 6 bases, and 18 bases lay in between. Germline CDR1 SGHRS, CDR2 YFSETQ. There are 15 residues in the CDR3. The CDR3 DNA reads as TGCGCCAGCAGCTCGGTGCCAGGGAGTAGTTCTGAAGCTTTCTTT. Amino acid sequence: CASSSVPGSSSEAFF.

The chain has TRBV10-3 and TRBJ1-2; 11 bases agree with TRBD1. After removal of 0 bases from V and 6 bases from J, the junction contained 6 bases not matched to a gene. Germline-derived CDR1 and CDR2 are ENHRY and SYGVKD. There are 16 residues in the CDR3. The CDR3 sequence: CAISESRTGGINGYTF. The CDR3 nucleotides are TGTGCCATCAGTGAGTCGAGGACAGGGGGCATCAATGGCTACACCTTC.

J is TRBJ1-4 and V is TRBV19; D uncertain. This CDR3 is built from 13 residues. Germline V CDR1 and CDR2: LNHDA, SQIVND (reference sequence). Trimming left V 3 bases short and J 8 bases short, with 10 bases between. The CDR3, as DNA: TGTGCCAGTAGTATCGATAATCTGGAAAAACTGTTTTTT. Translation: CASSIDNLEKLFF.

A note on this clone: At the DNA level, this CDR3 is encoded by other sequences in the same sample as well. This chain connects TRBV6-2 or TRBV6-3 to TRBJ1-2; possibly TRBD1 for D (5 bases). V lost 5 bases and J 6 bases, leaving 13 bases between the germline ends. The germline gives CDR1 MNHEY, CDR2 SVGEGT. The CDR3 contains 13 residues. Written as DNA, the CDR3 is TGTGCCAGCAGTAGACTGTCGGGGCATGGCTACACCTTC. It codes for CASSRLSGHGYTF.

Remarks on this clone: Since a much larger clone is just one base distant, this may be a read error. Other DNA variants within this sample encode the same CDR3. The chain couples TRBV7-9 to TRBJ1-2; D ambiguous. Trimming removed 3 bases at V and 4 bases at J, with 6 bases between. Germline V gene data show CDR1 as SEHNR and CDR2 as FQNEAQ (reference sequence). This CDR3 region has 12 residues. The CDR3 nucleotides read TGTGCCAGCAGCTTCGCCAGCTATGGCTACACCTTC. It encodes CASSFASYGYTF.

This sequence joins TRBV4-3 and TRBJ2-1; the match to TRBD2 covers 7 bases. CDR1 is LGHNA and CDR2 is YSLEER in the germline V gene. The CDR3 totals 16 residues. V shed 0 bases, J shed 0 bases, and the junction held 2 bases outside the gene matches. The chain's CDR3 is CASSQDPGGSYNEQFF. The CDR3 coding sequence is TGCGCCAGCAGCCAAGATCCGGGGGGCTCCTACAATGAGCAGTTCTTC.

The genes are TRBV6-5 and TRBJ2-7; 8 nucleotides line up with TRBD1. The CDR3 runs to 13 residues. The ends lost 7 bases at V and 2 bases at J; junction bases unmatched: 4. Germline values: CDR1 MNHEY, CDR2 SVGAGI. The CDR3 nucleotides read TGTGCCAGCATCGAGACAGGGGCCTACGAGCAGTACTTC. Its protein product is CASIETGAYEQYF.

The V and J genes are TRBV3-1 (or the pseudogene TRBV3-2) and TRBJ2-5; unclear D gene. Germline CDR1 is LGHDT and CDR2 is YNNKEL (reference sequence). CDR3 length: 13 residues. Trimming pared 0 bases from V and 5 bases from J, leaving 7 bases between. The CDR3 here is CASSQDQWETQYF. CDR3 nucleotides: TGTGCCAGCAGCCAAGATCAGTGGGAGACCCAGTACTTC.

This chain links TRBV4-2 with TRBJ1-2, with 8 nucleotides matching TRBD1. Germline trimming cut 1 base from V and 7 bases from J; bases unmatched to any gene: 8. The CDR3 runs 15 residues. CDR1 is LGHNA and CDR2 is YNFKEQ in the germline V gene. The CDR3 DNA is TGTGCCAGCAGCCAAGTACAGGGGGTTAGTAGTGGCTACACCTTC. Protein sequence: CASSQVQGVSSGYTF.

This rearrangement joins TRBV2 to TRBJ1-2; possible D gene TRBD1, 6 bases. The germline V gene encodes CDR1 SNHLY and CDR2 FYNNEI. The CDR3 sequence is 15 residues long. Trimming removed 4 bases from V and 4 bases from J, with 16 bases in between. The CDR3 sequence is CASSVRGEGSYGYTF. In DNA form, the CDR3 reads TGTGCCAGCAGTGTTAGGGGGGAGGGCTCCTATGGCTACACCTTC.

The J gene is TRBJ1-4, the V gene TRBV5-1, with D perhaps TRBD1 (5 bases). Trimming removed 0 bases at V and 3 bases at J, with 15 bases between. Germline loops: CDR1 SGHRS, CDR2 YFSETQ. The CDR3 is made up of 17 amino acids. CDR3 protein: CASSLAGRLGANEKLFF. DNA for the CDR3: TGCGCCAGCAGCTTGGCAGGGAGATTAGGGGCTAATGAAAAACTGTTTTTT. The full variable domain, in which reference TRBV5-1 and TRBJ1-4 provide the parts outside the CDR3, is KAGVTQTPRYLIKTRGQQVTLSCSPISGHRSVSWYQQTPGQGLQFLFEYFSETQRNKGNFPGRFSGRQFSNSRSEMNVSTLELGDSALYLCASSLAGRLGANEKLFFGSGTQLSVL.

The chain joins TRBV10-3 to TRBJ2-3; D remains unclear. Germline values: CDR1 ENHRY, CDR2 SYGVKD. Trimming removed 8 bases from V and 0 bases from J, with 9 bases in between. CDR3 length: 13 amino acids. CDR3 loop: CAILGISTDTQYF. CDR3 nucleotide sequence: TGTGCCATCCTTGGGATCAGCACAGATACGCAGTATTTT.

The chain has TRBV6-5 and TRBJ1-2; a possible D gene is TRBD1 (5 bases). There are 13 residues in the CDR3. Germline V gene data show CDR1 as MNHEY and CDR2 as SVGAGI. V was clipped by 5 bases and J by 3 bases, with 10 bases between them. The CDR3 spells CASSTRGDYGYTF. The CDR3, as DNA: TGTGCCAGCAGTACTCGGGGGGACTATGGCTACACCTTC.

This clone has just a few counts. V and J are TRBV5-1 and TRBJ1-2; D is perhaps TRBD1 (5 bases). Germline CDR1 and CDR2: SGHRS and YFSETQ. The CDR3 covers 15 residues. V lost 0 bases and J 6 bases, leaving 15 bases between the germline ends. The CDR3 DNA reads TGCGCCAGCAGCTTGGCGGCAGGGAGAGGAGATGGCTACACCTTC. Protein sequence: CASSLAAGRGDGYTF.

The chain carries TRBV6-1 and TRBJ1-2; the D is unclear. The CDR3 covers 13 residues. Trimming removed 2 bases from V and 8 bases from J, with 12 bases in between. The germline gives CDR1 MNHNS, CDR2 SASEGT. The CDR3 DNA reads as TGTGCCAGCAGTGAACGCGGGTTCGGCGGCTACACCTTC. This encodes CASSERGFGGYTF.

The J gene is TRBJ2-7, the V gene TRBV15, with 7 positions matching TRBD2. Germline V gene data show CDR1 as LNHNV and CDR2 as YYDKDF (reference sequence). The junction had 6 bases not matched to a gene; V was cut back by 2 bases and J by 2 bases. This CDR3 has 15 amino acids. The chain's CDR3 is CATSRRRGDAYEQYF. The CDR3 DNA reads TGTGCCACCAGCAGACGCCGGGGGGACGCCTACGAGCAGTACTTC.

This chain connects TRBV3-1 (or the pseudogene TRBV3-2) to TRBJ1-1; 10 bases are shared with TRBD1. V was pared by 4 bases and J by 0 bases, with 5 bases of the junction left unmatched. This CDR3 has 16 amino acids. Per germline, CDR1 LGHDT and CDR2 YNNKEL (reference sequence). In nucleotides, the CDR3 is TGTGCCAGCAGCCCCCGGGACAGGGGCATGAACACTGAAGCTTTCTTT. It encodes CASSPRDRGMNTEAFF.

The chain is built from TRBV6-5 and TRBJ1-1; D is unclear. V shed 6 bases and J shed 2 bases, with 13 bases lying between them. The CDR3 is made up of 14 amino acids. Germline loops: CDR1 MNHEY, CDR2 SVGAGI. Here the CDR3 reads CASRREHKNTEAFF. In DNA form, the CDR3 reads TGTGCCAGCAGAAGGGAACACAAAAACACTGAAGCTTTCTTT.

This chain uses TRBV7-9 with TRBJ2-2; unclear D gene. V dropped 5 bases and J dropped 5 bases, with 12 bases sitting between them. The germline V gene has CDR1 SEHNR and CDR2 FQNEAQ (reference sequence). The CDR3 sequence is 14 residues long. This CDR3 reads CASSPAWSTGELFF. The CDR3 DNA reads as TGTGCCAGCAGCCCCGCTTGGTCTACCGGGGAGCTGTTTTTT.

The genes are TRBV5-1 and TRBJ2-3; 13 nucleotides align to TRBD2. The germline CDR1 and CDR2 sequences are SGHRS and YFSETQ. The CDR3 is 16 residues long. Trimming took 8 bases from V and 0 from J; bases not matched to a gene: 6. The CDR3 DNA sequence: TGCGCCAGGTGGACTAGCGGGGGACCTAGCACAGATACGCAGTATTTT. Translated, it gives CARWTSGGPSTDTQYF.

This rearrangement joins TRBV13 to TRBJ2-3; D gene uncertain. This CDR3 contains 11 residues. Trimming shortened V by 5 bases and J by 6 bases, and 6 bases separated the two germline ends. Looked up from germline, CDR1 is PRHDT and CDR2 is FYEKMQ (reference sequence). The CDR3, as DNA: TGTGCCAGCAGCATCGGGGATACGCAGTATTTT. It yields the protein CASSIGDTQYF.

The genes are TRBV29-1 and TRBJ2-7; D unclear. V shed 0 bases and J shed 9 bases, with 15 bases lying between them. CDR1 and CDR2 from the germline V gene are SQVTM and ANQGSEA. The CDR3 is 13 amino acids. CDR3 coding DNA: TGCAGCGTTGAAGATTCAAGGGTCCGGGTGCAGTACTTC. This codes for CSVEDSRVRVQYF.

This clone occurred once. The chain is built from TRBV19 and TRBJ1-3, with D unclear. The CDR3 covers 15 residues. The ends were cut back, 3 bases at V and 1 base at J, with 10 bases in the middle. Looked up from germline, CDR1 is LNHDA and CDR2 is SQIVND (reference sequence). The CDR3 sequence is CASSIGGPSGNTIYF. CDR3 coding DNA: TGTGCCAGTAGTATCGGAGGCCCATCTGGAAACACCATATATTTT.

The rearrangement links TRBV6-5 to TRBJ2-7, with 8 bases fitting TRBD2. This CDR3 is 16 amino acids long. Germline values: CDR1 MNHEY, CDR2 SVGAGI. V shed 2 bases and J 1 base; nucleotides not matched to a gene: 7. The CDR3 bases are TGTGCCAGCAGTTACCAAGCGGGGGTACCATCCTACGAGCAGTACTTC. Amino acids: CASSYQAGVPSYEQYF.

This chain joins TRBV27 and TRBJ1-5; 8 bases are shared with TRBD1. The CDR3 covers 17 residues. The V gene's germline CDR1 is MNHEY and CDR2 SMNVEV (reference sequence). Germline trimming cut 3 bases from V and 6 bases from J; bases unmatched to any gene: 13. The CDR3 region has the DNA TGTGCCAGCAGTTTGTTAGGGAACAGGGGGGGCGGTCAGCCCCAGCATTTT. Translating gives CASSLLGNRGGGQPQHF.